Listed below are T cell receptor beta chains from one sample, sequenced in a study of T cell repertoires in cytomegalovirus infection. In TCRdb, the reads were re-called with MiXCR into one record per CDR3 protein. The table lists some 280,000 distinct CDR3 sequences, roughly an eighth of them singletons. The sequenced material came from PBMCs. These receptors were taken from a human donor in good health (CMV status not recorded). Some clones in this sample may be carry-over from other donors' samples. Both conserved end residues are part of each CDR3. The order of the fields is J gene, clone size, D gene, V gene, CDR3 protein, CDR3 DNA. The D gene is left open where the match is weak. Clone size, where shown, is once, few, many, or a class for clones that have expanded.

>TRBJ1-1|many|NA|TRBV7-2
CASREPINTEAFF
TGTGCCAGCAGAGAGCCGATTAACACTGAAGCTTTCTTT
>TRBJ2-1|many|TRBD2|TRBV6-5
CASSYVLGGVSYNEQFF
TGTGCCAGCAGTTACGTTCTGGGGGGGGTCTCCTACAATGAGCAGTTCTTC
>TRBJ2-5|NA|TRBD1|TRBV28
CASSPGTGETQTQYF
TGTGCCAGCAGTCCCGGGACAGGTGAAACGCAGACCCAGTACTTC
>TRBJ1-5|many|NA|TRBV15
CATSREGGPNQPQHF
TGTGCCACCAGCAGAGAAGGTGGACCGAATCAGCCCCAGCATTTT
>TRBJ2-3|few|NA|TRBV12-3/TRBV12-4
CASSHGRVTQYF
TGTGCCAGCAGTCATGGGCGGGTGACGCAGTATTTT
>TRBJ2-7|many|NA|TRBV12-3/TRBV12-4
CASSLIVGPPPYEQYF
TGTGCCAGCAGTTTAATCGTCGGACCCCCCCCCTACGAGCAGTACTTC
>TRBJ1-5|many|NA|TRBV7-6
CASSLFGGPQHF
TGTGCCAGCAGCTTATTCGGGGGGCCCCAGCATTTT
>TRBJ2-1|many|TRBD2|TRBV2
CASSGTLAGEGDEQFF
TGTGCCAGCAGTGGGACACTAGCGGGAGAAGGGGATGAGCAGTTCTTC
>TRBJ1-3|NA|NA|TRBV29-1
CSVAKDGGSNTIYF
TGCAGCGTTGCCAAGGATGGGGGCAGCAACACCATATATTTT
>TRBJ2-4|many|NA|TRBV7-2
CASSNVVGTLAKNIQYF
TGTGCCAGCAGCAATGTTGTAGGGACCCTAGCCAAAAACATTCAGTACTTC
>TRBJ1-1|NA|NA|TRBV10-2
CASSLPREYTEAFF
TGCGCCAGCAGTTTACCAAGGGAGTACACTGAAGCTTTCTTT
>TRBJ1-1|few|NA|TRBV28
CASSLSGDNTEAFF
TGTGCCAGCAGTTTATCCGGGGATAACACTGAAGCTTTCTTT
>TRBJ1-1|NA|NA|TRBV11-2
CASSLLRGGMAFF
TGTGCCAGCAGCTTACTCCGGGGGGGCATGGCTTTCTTT
>TRBJ1-1|NA|NA|TRBV29-1
CSLYKVGGGTEAFF
TGCAGCCTGTATAAGGTCGGCGGAGGCACTGAAGCTTTCTTT
>TRBJ2-5|NA|TRBD2|TRBV25-1
CASSEPGTKETQYF
TGTGCCAGCAGTGAACCCGGGACTAAGGAGACCCAGTACTTC
>TRBJ2-2|NA|NA|TRBV7-8
CASSLEAVHTGELFF
TGTGCCAGCAGCTTAGAGGCCGTACACACCGGGGAGCTGTTTTTT
>TRBJ1-1|many|NA|TRBV7-6
CASSRDWNTEAFF
TGTGCCAGCAGCCGGGATTGGAACACTGAAGCTTTCTTT
>TRBJ1-4|many|NA|TRBV7-9
CASSPYGQKLFF
TGTGCCAGCAGCCCTTACGGGCAAAAACTGTTTTTT
>TRBJ1-4|many|NA|TRBV7-2
CASTSGGGIEKLFF
TGTGCCAGCACCTCCGGAGGCGGGATTGAAAAACTGTTTTTT
>TRBJ2-7|many|TRBD1|TRBV19
CASSAQGQGANEQYF
TGTGCCAGTAGTGCCCAGGGACAGGGGGCAAACGAGCAGTACTTC
>TRBJ2-3|many|NA|TRBV7-3
CASSSPIPTGRSTDTQYF
TGTGCCAGCAGCTCCCCAATTCCCACAGGGAGGTCCACAGATACGCAGTATTTT
>TRBJ1-3|many|NA|TRBV7-2
CASSLVGPTRASSGNTIYF
TGTGCCAGCAGCTTAGTGGGGCCTACTCGCGCTTCCTCTGGAAACACCATATATTTT
>TRBJ2-1|many|TRBD2|TRBV7-9
CASSHLAEDYNEQFF
TGTGCCAGCAGCCACCTAGCGGAAGACTACAATGAGCAGTTCTTC
>TRBJ2-1|few|TRBD2|TRBV20-1
CSARDHQRGPAEQFF
TGCAGTGCTAGAGATCATCAGCGGGGGCCCGCCGAGCAGTTCTTC
>TRBJ2-7|many|TRBD1|TRBV7-2
CASSDRGRSYEQYF
TGTGCCAGCAGCGACAGGGGCCGGTCCTACGAGCAGTACTTC
>TRBJ1-3|many|TRBD1|TRBV7-2
CASSETGGRNTIYF
TGTGCCAGCAGCGAAACAGGGGGCAGGAACACCATATATTTT
>TRBJ1-6|NA|NA|TRBV5-5
CASSLWGGGSPLHF
TGTGCCAGCAGCTTGTGGGGAGGCGGCTCACCCCTCCACTTT
>TRBJ2-2|few|NA|TRBV5-1
CASSLAQGPGELFF
TGCGCCAGCAGCTTGGCCCAGGGCCCGGGGGAGCTGTTTTTT
>TRBJ2-5|many|NA|TRBV6-1
CASSETGQETQYF
TGTGCCAGCAGTGAAACAGGGCAAGAGACCCAGTACTTC
>TRBJ1-6|NA|NA|TRBV25-1
CASSLSRAYSPLHF
TGTGCCAGCAGCCTGTCGAGGGCCTATTCACCCCTCCACTTT
>TRBJ2-7|many|NA|TRBV19
CASSTGSYEQYF
TGTGCCAGTAGTACAGGCTCCTACGAGCAGTACTTC
>TRBJ2-1|NA|NA|TRBV23-1
CASSQPGQGTSGDSYNEQFF
TGCGCCAGCAGTCAACCGGGACAGGGAACTAGCGGGGACTCCTACAATGAGCAGTTCTTC
>TRBJ2-1|once|TRBD2|TRBV20-1
CSAPPNSGKGEQFF
TGCAGTGCTCCCCCCAATAGCGGGAAGGGTGAGCAGTTCTTC
>TRBJ2-5|many|NA|TRBV28
CASSIQRAGQETQYF
TGTGCCAGCAGCATCCAGAGGGCAGGGCAAGAGACCCAGTACTTC
>TRBJ1-1|NA|TRBD1|TRBV29-1
CSAAGQTGAQNTEAFF
TGCAGCGCTGCGGGGCAGACAGGGGCGCAGAACACTGAAGCTTTCTTT
>TRBJ2-7|few|TRBD1|TRBV7-4
CASSPDRQGYEQYF
TGTGCCAGCAGCCCGGACAGGCAAGGTTACGAGCAGTACTTC
>TRBJ1-5|many|TRBD1|TRBV27
CASTSFTGAYSNQPQHF
TGTGCCAGCACTTCTTTTACAGGGGCTTATAGCAATCAGCCCCAGCATTTT
>TRBJ1-1|few|NA|TRBV14
CASSQWAGAPEAFF
TGTGCCAGCAGCCAATGGGCAGGGGCCCCTGAAGCTTTCTTT
>TRBJ2-3|many|NA|TRBV27
CASRLGGAGTDTQYF
TGTGCCAGCAGACTAGGGGGAGCGGGCACAGATACGCAGTATTTT
>TRBJ2-7|few|TRBD1|TRBV29-1
CSVEADVTGQSYKQYF
TGCAGCGTTGAAGCGGACGTAACGGGACAGTCGTACAAGCAGTACTTC
>TRBJ2-6|many|NA|TRBV4-3
CASSQEGDGANVLTF
TGCGCCAGCAGCCAAGAGGGGGACGGGGCCAACGTCCTGACTTTC
>TRBJ1-4|many|NA|TRBV7-8
CASSFRHPTNEKLFF
TGTGCCAGCAGCTTCAGACACCCAACTAATGAAAAACTGTTTTTT
>TRBJ2-5|few|NA|TRBV10-3
CAISGGQGNRGETQYF
TGTGCCATCAGTGGAGGGCAGGGGAACCGAGGAGAGACCCAGTACTTC